A selection of T cell receptor beta chains follows, all from one sample in a study of immune evolution from preneoplasia to lung adenocarcinoma. Data came from immunoSEQ multiplex PCR; TCRdb stores just in-frame clones and leaves some out. The top ten hold about 4.3% of the sample, which has around 41,000 clones, under 80% seen once. Sequenced material: FFPE invasive lung adenocarcinoma tissue. The source is a person between 55 and 70 years old with lung adenocarcinoma. Both conserved end residues are part of each CDR3. A D gene is named only where the DNA matches it firmly. Clone size is not always given. Where it is, it says once, few, many or a class for expanded clones.

TRBJ2-2 | TRBV27 | once | TRBD1 | CASSLSRDRVNTGELFF | TGTGCCAGCAGTTTATCGCGGGACAGGGTAAACACCGGGGAGCTGTTTTTT
TRBJ1-5 | TRBV28 | few | NA | CASRPPMGHSNQPQHF | TGTGCCAGCAGACCTCCCATGGGGCATAGCAATCAGCCCCAGCATTTT
TRBJ1-5 | TRBV9 | once | NA | CASSVVRQGTNQPQHF | TGTGCCAGCAGCGTAGTGAGGCAGGGGACTAATCAGCCCCAGCATTTT
TRBJ2-1 | TRBV6-5 | NA | NA | CASRGLTYNEQFF | TGTGCCAGCAGGGGACTGACCTACAATGAGCAGTTCTTC
TRBJ2-3 | TRBV5-1 | NA | NA | CASSLGSTDTQYF | TGCGCCAGCAGCTTGGGGTCCACAGATACGCAGTATTTT
TRBJ2-3 | TRBV19 | NA | NA | CASSPVWSTDTQYF | TGTGCCAGTAGTCCGGTCTGGAGCACAGATACGCAGTATTTT
TRBJ2-5 | TRBV7-2 | NA | NA | CASSLGGSQETQYF | TGTGCCAGCAGCTTAGGAGGCTCTCAAGAGACCCAGTACTTC
TRBJ2-7 | TRBV5-1 | NA | NA | CASSDSHTSYEQYF | TGCGCCAGCAGCGATTCGCACACCTCCTACGAGCAGTACTTC
TRBJ2-1 | TRBV5-1 | NA | TRBD2 | CASSIPGLAGLNEQFF | TGCGCCAGCAGCATCCCGGGACTAGCGGGCCTCAATGAGCAGTTCTTC
TRBJ1-1 | TRBV7-9 | NA | NA | CASSLDMNTETFF | TGTGCCAGCAGCTTAGATATGAACACTGAAACTTTCTTT
TRBJ1-2 | TRBV28 | NA | NA | CASSLNLVGRQGGYTF | TGTGCCAGCAGTTTAAATTTGGTTGGTCGGCAGGGCGGCTACACCTTC
TRBJ2-2 | TRBV5-1 | NA | NA | CASSLRTGGDTGELFF | TGCGCCAGCAGCTTAAGGACAGGAGGGGACACCGGGGAGCTGTTTTTT
TRBJ2-1 | TRBV5-4 | NA | TRBD2 | CASSLVTGTNNEQFF | TGTGCCAGCAGCTTGGTAACCGGGACTAACAATGAGCAGTTCTTC
TRBJ2-3 | TRBV4-1 | NA | NA | CASSQVGAGDTQYF | TGCGCCAGCAGCCAAGTGGGGGCTGGAGATACGCAGTATTTT
TRBJ1-5 | TRBV4-1 | NA | TRBD1 | CASSETGDQPQHF | TGCGCCAGCAGCGAGACAGGGGATCAGCCCCAGCATTTT
TRBJ1-1 | TRBV7-9 | NA | NA | CASNRLGEAFF | TGTGCCAGCAACAGGCTTGGCGAAGCTTTCTTT
TRBJ2-1 | TRBV2 | NA | NA | CASSEYRTSRGEQFF | TGTGCCAGCAGTGAATACCGGACCTCACGGGGTGAGCAGTTCTTC
TRBJ2-2 | TRBV11-3 | NA | NA | CASSAVAGAVGGELFF | TGTGCCAGCAGCGCCGTGGCAGGGGCCGTTGGCGGGGAGCTGTTTTTT
TRBJ2-4 | TRBV30 | few | TRBD2 | CAWSGTRLAGGSKNIQYF | TGTGCCTGGAGTGGAACTCGGCTAGCGGGAGGTTCGAAAAACATTCAGTACTTC
TRBJ2-1 | TRBV29-1 | few | NA | CSVSFPPTYNEQFF | TGCAGCGTTTCTTTTCCCCCAACTTACAATGAGCAGTTCTTC
TRBJ2-2 | TRBV5-6 | NA | TRBD2 | CASSLGAAGVSGELFF | TGTGCCAGCAGCTTGGGAGCAGCGGGAGTCTCCGGGGAGCTGTTTTTT
TRBJ2-1 | TRBV25-1 | NA | NA | CASSANRRLGQFF | TGTGCCAGCAGTGCCAACCGGCGCCTCGGGCAGTTCTTC
TRBJ1-2 | TRBV2 | NA | TRBD1 | CASSLHRGRPGSNYGYTF | TGTGCCAGCAGTCTACACAGGGGGCGGCCGGGATCGAACTATGGCTACACCTTC
TRBJ1-2 | TRBV4-1 | NA | TRBD1 | CASSQDPGTGIPHGYTF | TGCGCCAGCAGCCAAGATCCCGGGACAGGAATACCACATGGCTACACCTTC
TRBJ2-7 | TRBV28 | few | TRBD2 | CASSLAGLGEQYF | TGTGCCAGCAGCCTAGCGGGGCTGGGGGAGCAGTACTTC
TRBJ2-1 | TRBV2 | NA | NA | CASSSGLSFYEQFF | TGTGCCAGCAGTTCGGGACTCTCCTTCTATGAGCAGTTCTTC
TRBJ2-1 | TRBV28 | NA | NA | CASSPRDPDYNEQFF | TGTGCCAGCAGTCCCCGGGACCCCGACTACAATGAGCAGTTCTTC
TRBJ1-2 | TRBV2 | NA | NA | CASRQEGYTF | TGTGCCAGCAGACAGGAAGGCTACACCTTC
TRBJ2-3 | TRBV28 | NA | TRBD1 | CASIPAGGSDTQYF | TGTGCCAGCATCCCCGCAGGGGGCTCAGATACGCAGTATTTT
TRBJ2-7 | TRBV4-2 | NA | NA | CASSQDASPAGDSYEQYF | TGTGCCAGCAGCCAAGATGCCAGCCCAGCGGGTGACTCCTACGAGCAGTACTTC
TRBJ2-5 | TRBV12-5 | NA | NA | CASKQDQVQETQYF | TGTGCTAGTAAACAGGACCAAGTCCAAGAGACCCAGTACTTC
TRBJ2-5 | TRBV28 | NA | TRBD1 | CASSFGTVIETQYF | TGTGCCAGCAGTTTCGGGACAGTGATAGAGACCCAGTACTTC
TRBJ2-7 | TRBV11-3 | NA | TRBD2 | CASSITSGSSYEQYF | TGTGCCAGCAGCATAACTAGCGGAAGCTCCTACGAGCAGTACTTC
TRBJ1-5 | TRBV5-8 | NA | TRBD1 | CASSSGQLNQPQHF | TGTGCCAGCAGCTCGGGACAGTTAAATCAGCCCCAGCATTTT
TRBJ2-7 | TRBV28 | few | TRBD2 | CASINLAGAGEQYF | TGTGCCAGCATCAACCTAGCGGGAGCAGGCGAGCAGTACTTC
TRBJ1-4 | TRBV11-2 | NA | TRBD1 | CASSPGQLTNEKLFF | TGTGCCAGCAGCCCGGGACAGCTAACTAATGAAAAACTGTTTTTT
TRBJ2-7 | TRBV21-1 | NA | NA | CASSKSQLFAEAVLYEQYF | TGTGCCAGCAGCAAATCTCAACTATTCGCGGAGGCCGTCCTCTACGAGCAGTACTTC
TRBJ2-5 | TRBV7-7 | NA | NA | CASSLGGQETQYF | TGTGCTAGCAGCCTCGGAGGACAAGAGACCCAGTACTTC
TRBJ1-2 | TRBV10-2 | NA | NA | CASSETGRYNYGYTF | TGCGCCAGCAGTGAGACAGGCCGCTATAACTATGGCTACACCTTC
TRBJ2-7 | TRBV6-1 | NA | NA | CASSRDEGLYEQYF | TGTGCCAGCAGCAGAGACGAGGGACTCTACGAGCAGTACTTC
TRBJ1-2 | TRBV30 | NA | NA | CAWSRGAGGYTF | TGTGCCTGGAGTCGGGGGGCGGGCGGCTACACCTTC
TRBJ2-1 | TRBV7-9 | NA | NA | CASSLGAANEQFF | TGTGCCAGCAGCTTAGGGGCAGCCAATGAGCAGTTCTTC
TRBJ1-3 | TRBV9 | NA | NA | CASSDPRVGLRSGNTIYF | TGTGCCAGCAGCGACCCCCGAGTAGGGCTACGCTCTGGAAACACCATATATTTT
TRBJ1-1 | TRBV2 | NA | NA | CASSTTRWAFF | TGTGCCAGCAGTACGACCCGTTGGGCTTTCTTT
TRBJ1-5 | TRBV19 | few | NA | CASSKQGYQPQHF | TGTGCCAGTAGCAAACAGGGTTATCAGCCCCAGCATTTT
TRBJ1-2 | TRBV30 | few | NA | CAWSTNYGYTF | TGTGCCTGGAGTACTAACTATGGCTACACCTTC
TRBJ2-3 | TRBV29-1 | NA | NA | CSVRREFSTDTQYF | TGCAGCGTGCGTAGGGAATTTAGCACAGATACGCAGTATTTT
TRBJ1-1 | TRBV6-1 | NA | NA | CASSEAGLMAFF | TGTGCCAGCAGTGAGGCCGGCCTTATGGCTTTCTTT
TRBJ2-3 | TRBV10-1 | NA | TRBD2 | CASSTRTSGSPDTQYF | TGCGCCAGCAGCACTCGGACTAGCGGGAGCCCGGATACGCAGTATTTT
TRBJ1-2 | TRBV19 | NA | NA | CASRGVEASYGYTF | TGTGCCAGTAGGGGAGTAGAAGCGTCATATGGCTACACCTTC
TRBJ1-1 | TRBV5-1 | NA | NA | CASSLLPEPNTEAFF | TGCGCCAGCAGCTTATTACCCGAACCGAACACTGAAGCTTTCTTT
TRBJ2-3 | TRBV19 | NA | NA | CASRIGRGPVTDTQYF | TGTGCCAGTAGGATTGGTCGGGGTCCGGTCACAGATACGCAGTATTTT
TRBJ2-7 | TRBV27 | NA | TRBD1 | CASTPSGTGPYEQYF | TGTGCCAGCACCCCCTCGGGGACAGGCCCCTACGAGCAGTACTTC
TRBJ2-7 | TRBV18 | NA | NA | CASSPPSLGYEQYF | TGTGCCAGCTCACCACCGTCCTTGGGCTACGAGCAGTACTTC
TRBJ2-1 | TRBV11-3 | NA | NA | CASSSPEGAYNEQFF | TGTGCCAGCAGCTCTCCGGAGGGGGCCTACAATGAGCAGTTCTTC
TRBJ2-6 | TRBV18 | few | NA | CASSPTFSGANVLTF | TGTGCCAGCTCGCCAACTTTCTCTGGGGCCAACGTCCTGACTTTC